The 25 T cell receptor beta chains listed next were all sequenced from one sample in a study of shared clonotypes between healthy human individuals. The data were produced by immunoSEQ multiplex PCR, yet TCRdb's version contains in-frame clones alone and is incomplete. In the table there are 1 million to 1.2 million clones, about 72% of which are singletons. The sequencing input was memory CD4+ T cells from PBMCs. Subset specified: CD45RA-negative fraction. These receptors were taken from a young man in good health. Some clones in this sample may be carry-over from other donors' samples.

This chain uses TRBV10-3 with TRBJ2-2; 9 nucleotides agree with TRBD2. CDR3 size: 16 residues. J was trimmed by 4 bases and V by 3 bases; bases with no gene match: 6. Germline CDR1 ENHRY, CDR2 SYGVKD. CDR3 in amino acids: CAISEGGAGGTGELFF. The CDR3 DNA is TGTGCCATCAGTGAAGGGGGAGCGGGAGGCACCGGGGAGCTGTTTTTT.

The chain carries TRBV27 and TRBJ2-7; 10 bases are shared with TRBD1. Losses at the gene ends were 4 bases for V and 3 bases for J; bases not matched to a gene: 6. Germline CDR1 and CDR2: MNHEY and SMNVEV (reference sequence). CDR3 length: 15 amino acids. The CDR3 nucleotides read TGTGCCAGCAGTTCGGGACAGGGGACTTACTACGAGCAGTACTTC. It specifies CASSSGQGTYYEQYF.

CDR3 residues: CASRTRGPGEQYF. The CDR3 DNA reads as TGTGCCAGCAGGACCAGGGGGCCGGGGGAGCAGTACTTC. The chain recombines TRBV28 with TRBJ2-7; 8 bases are shared with TRBD1. V was clipped by 6 bases and J by 7 bases; unmatched bases: 8. The CDR3 loop spans 13 amino acids. CDR1 is MDHEN and CDR2 is SYDVKM in the germline V gene.

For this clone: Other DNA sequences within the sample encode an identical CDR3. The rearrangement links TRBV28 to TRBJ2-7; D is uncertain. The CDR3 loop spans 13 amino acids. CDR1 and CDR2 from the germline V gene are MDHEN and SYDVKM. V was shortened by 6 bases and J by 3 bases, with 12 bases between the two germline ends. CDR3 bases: TGTGCCAGCAGCCCCGGGCGGAGCTACGAGCAGTACTTC. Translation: CASSPGRSYEQYF.

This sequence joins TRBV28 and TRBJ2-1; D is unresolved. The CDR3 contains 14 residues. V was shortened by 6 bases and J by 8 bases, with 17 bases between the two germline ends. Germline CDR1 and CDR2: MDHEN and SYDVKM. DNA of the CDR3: TGTGCCAGCAGGTTGAGGACGGCACGCGATGAGCAGTTCTTC. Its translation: CASRLRTARDEQFF.

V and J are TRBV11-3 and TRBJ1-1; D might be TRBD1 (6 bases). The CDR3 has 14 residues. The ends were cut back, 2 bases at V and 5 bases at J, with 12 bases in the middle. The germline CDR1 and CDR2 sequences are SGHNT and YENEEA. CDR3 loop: CASSLQGSGTEAFF. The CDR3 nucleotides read TGTGCCAGCAGCTTACAGGGGTCCGGTACTGAAGCTTTCTTT.

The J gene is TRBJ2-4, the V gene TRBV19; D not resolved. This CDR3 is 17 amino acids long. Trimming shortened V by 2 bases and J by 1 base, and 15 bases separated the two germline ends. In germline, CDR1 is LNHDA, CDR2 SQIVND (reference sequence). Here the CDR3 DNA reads TGTGCCAGTAGTATAATCGGCGAAGGTAGGGCCAAAAACATTCAGTACTTC. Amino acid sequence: CASSIIGEGRAKNIQYF. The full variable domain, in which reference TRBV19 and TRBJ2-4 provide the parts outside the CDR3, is DGGITQSPKYLFRKEGQNVTLSCEQNLNHDAMYWYRQDPGQGLRLIYYSQIVNDFQKGDIAEGYSVSREKKESFPLTVTSAQKNPTAFYLCASSIIGEGRAKNIQYFGAGTRLSVL.

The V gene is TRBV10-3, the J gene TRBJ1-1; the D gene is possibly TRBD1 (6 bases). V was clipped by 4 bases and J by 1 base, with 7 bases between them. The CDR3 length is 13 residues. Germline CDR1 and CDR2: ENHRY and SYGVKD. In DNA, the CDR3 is TGTGCCATCAGTGGGACAGAGAACACTGAAGCTTTCTTT. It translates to CAISGTENTEAFF.

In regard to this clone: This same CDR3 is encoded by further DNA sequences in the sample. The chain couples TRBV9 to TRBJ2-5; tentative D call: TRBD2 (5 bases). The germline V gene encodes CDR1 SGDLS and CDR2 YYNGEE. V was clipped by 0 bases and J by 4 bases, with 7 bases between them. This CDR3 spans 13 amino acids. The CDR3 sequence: CASSVEGRETQYF. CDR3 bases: TGTGCCAGCAGCGTAGAAGGGAGAGAGACCCAGTACTTC.

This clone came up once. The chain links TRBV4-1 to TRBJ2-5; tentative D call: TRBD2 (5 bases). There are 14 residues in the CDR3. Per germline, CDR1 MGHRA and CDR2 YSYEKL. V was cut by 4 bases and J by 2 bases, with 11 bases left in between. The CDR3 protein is CASSRADSQETQYF. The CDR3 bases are TGCGCCAGCAGCCGAGCGGACTCTCAAGAGACCCAGTACTTC.

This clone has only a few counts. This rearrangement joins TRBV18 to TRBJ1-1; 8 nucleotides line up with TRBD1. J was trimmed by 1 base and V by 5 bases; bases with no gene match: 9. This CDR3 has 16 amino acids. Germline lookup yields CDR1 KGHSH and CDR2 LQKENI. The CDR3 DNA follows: TGTGCCAGCTCAACCGGGCTAGGACAGGGGAACACTGAAGCTTTCTTT. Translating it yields CASSTGLGQGNTEAFF.

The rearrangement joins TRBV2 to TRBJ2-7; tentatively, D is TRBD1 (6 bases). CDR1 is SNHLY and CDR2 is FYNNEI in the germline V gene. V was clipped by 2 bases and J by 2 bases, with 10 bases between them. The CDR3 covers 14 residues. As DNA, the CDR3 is TGTGCCAGCAGTGAACAGGGGAGTGCCTACGAGCAGTACTTC. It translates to CASSEQGSAYEQYF.

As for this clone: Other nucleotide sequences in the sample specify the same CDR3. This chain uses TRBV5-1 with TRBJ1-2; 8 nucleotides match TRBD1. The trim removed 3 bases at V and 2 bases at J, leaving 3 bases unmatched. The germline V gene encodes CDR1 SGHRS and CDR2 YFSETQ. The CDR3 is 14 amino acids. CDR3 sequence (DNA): TGCGCCAGCAGCTCTGGACAGGGAAACTATGGCTACACCTTC. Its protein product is CASSSGQGNYGYTF.

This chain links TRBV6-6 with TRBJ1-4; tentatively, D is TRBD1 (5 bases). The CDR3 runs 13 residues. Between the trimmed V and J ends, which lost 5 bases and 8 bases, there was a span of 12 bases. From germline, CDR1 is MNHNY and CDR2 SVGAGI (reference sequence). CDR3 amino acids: CASSPYRQEKLFF. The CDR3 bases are TGTGCCAGCAGTCCGTACCGACAGGAAAAACTGTTTTTT.

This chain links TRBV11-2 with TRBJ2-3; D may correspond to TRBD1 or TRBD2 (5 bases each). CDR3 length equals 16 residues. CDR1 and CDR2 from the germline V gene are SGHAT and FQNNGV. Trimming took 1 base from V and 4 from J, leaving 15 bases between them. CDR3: CASSLVAVRDADTQYF. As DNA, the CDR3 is TGTGCCAGCAGCTTAGTCGCAGTGAGGGACGCAGATACGCAGTATTTT.

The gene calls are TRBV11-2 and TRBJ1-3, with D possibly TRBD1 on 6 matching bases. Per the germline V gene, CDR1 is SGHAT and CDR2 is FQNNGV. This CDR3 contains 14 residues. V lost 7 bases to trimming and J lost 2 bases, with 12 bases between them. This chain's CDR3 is CASTRSGAGNTIYF. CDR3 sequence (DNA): TGTGCCAGCACCCGATCAGGGGCTGGAAACACCATATATTTT.

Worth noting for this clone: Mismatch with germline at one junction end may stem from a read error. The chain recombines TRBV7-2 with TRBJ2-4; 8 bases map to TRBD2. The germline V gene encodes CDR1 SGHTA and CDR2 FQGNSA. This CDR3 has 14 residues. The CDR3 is CASSIGLAQNIQYF. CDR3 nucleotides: TGTGCCAGCAGCATCGGACTAGCCCAAAACATTCAGTACTTC.

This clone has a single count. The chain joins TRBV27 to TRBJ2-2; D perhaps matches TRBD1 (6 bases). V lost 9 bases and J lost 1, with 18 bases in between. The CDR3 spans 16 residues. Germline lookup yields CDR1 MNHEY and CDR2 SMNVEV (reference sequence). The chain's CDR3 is CASWNRASKNTGELFF. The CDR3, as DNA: TGTGCCAGTTGGAACAGGGCCTCGAAGAACACCGGGGAGCTGTTTTTT.

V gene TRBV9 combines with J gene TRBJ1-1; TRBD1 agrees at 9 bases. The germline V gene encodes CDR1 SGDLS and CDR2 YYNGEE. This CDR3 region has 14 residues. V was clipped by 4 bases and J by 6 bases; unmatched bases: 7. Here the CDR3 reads CASSLGQGFPEAFF. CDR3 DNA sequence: TGTGCCAGCAGCCTGGGACAGGGTTTTCCTGAAGCTTTCTTT.

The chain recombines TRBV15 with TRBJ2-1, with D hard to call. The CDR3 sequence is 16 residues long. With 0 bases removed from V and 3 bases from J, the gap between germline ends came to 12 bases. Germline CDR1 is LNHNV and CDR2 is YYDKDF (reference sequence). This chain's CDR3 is CATSRDQNVGYNEQFF. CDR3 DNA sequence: TGTGCCACCAGCAGAGATCAAAATGTCGGCTACAATGAGCAGTTCTTC.

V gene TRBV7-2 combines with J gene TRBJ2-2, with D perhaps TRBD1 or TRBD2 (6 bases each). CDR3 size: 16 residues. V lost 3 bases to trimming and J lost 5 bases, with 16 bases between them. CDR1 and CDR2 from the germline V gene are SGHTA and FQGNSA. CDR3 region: CASSLRDLGGTGELFF. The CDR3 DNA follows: TGTGCCAGCAGCTTGCGGGATCTAGGGGGGACCGGGGAGCTGTTTTTT. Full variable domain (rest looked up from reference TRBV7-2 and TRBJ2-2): GAGVSQSPSNKVTEKGKDVELRCDPISGHTALYWYRQSLGQGLEFLIYFQGNSAPDKSGLPSDRFSAERTGGSVSTLTIQRTQQEDSAVYLCASSLRDLGGTGELFFGEGSRLTVL.

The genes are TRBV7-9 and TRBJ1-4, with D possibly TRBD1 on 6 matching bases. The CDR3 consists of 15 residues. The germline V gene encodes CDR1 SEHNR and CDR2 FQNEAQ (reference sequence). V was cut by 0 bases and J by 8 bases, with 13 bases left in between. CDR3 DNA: TGTGCCAGCAGCTTAGCTTTCGGGGGCGCAGAAAAACTGTTTTTT. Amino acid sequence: CASSLAFGGAEKLFF.

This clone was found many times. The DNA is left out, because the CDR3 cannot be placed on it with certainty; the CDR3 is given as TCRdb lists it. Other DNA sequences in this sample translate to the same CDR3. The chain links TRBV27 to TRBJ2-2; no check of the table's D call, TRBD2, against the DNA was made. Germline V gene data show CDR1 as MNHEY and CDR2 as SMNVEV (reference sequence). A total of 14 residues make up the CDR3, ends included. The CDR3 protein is CASSLSRRAGELFF.

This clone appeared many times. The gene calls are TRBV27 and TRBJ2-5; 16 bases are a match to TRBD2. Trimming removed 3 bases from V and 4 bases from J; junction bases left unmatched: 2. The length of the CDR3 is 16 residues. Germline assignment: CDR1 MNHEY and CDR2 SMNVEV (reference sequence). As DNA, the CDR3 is TGTGCCAGCAGTTTGGGACTAGCGGGAGGGGTAGAGACCCAGTACTTC. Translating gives CASSLGLAGGVETQYF.

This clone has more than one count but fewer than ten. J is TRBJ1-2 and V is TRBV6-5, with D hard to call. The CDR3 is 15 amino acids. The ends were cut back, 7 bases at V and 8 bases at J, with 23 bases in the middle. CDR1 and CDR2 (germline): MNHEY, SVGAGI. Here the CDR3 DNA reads TGTGCCAGCACAAAGAAGTTCCCCGCGCAGGCCGGCTACACCTTC. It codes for CASTKKFPAQAGYTF.